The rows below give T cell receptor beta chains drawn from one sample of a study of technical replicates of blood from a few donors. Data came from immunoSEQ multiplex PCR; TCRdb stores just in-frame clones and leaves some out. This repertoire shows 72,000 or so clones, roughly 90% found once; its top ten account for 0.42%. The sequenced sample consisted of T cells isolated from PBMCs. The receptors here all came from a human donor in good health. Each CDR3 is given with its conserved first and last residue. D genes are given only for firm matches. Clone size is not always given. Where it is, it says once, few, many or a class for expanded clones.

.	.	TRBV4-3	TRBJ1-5	CASSQGVGDQPQHF	TGCGCCAGCAGCCAAGGGGTCGGGGATCAGCCCCAGCATTTT
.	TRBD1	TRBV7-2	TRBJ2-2	CASSLLGTGQTGELFF	TGTGCCAGCAGCCTCCTCGGGACAGGGCAAACCGGGGAGCTGTTTTTT
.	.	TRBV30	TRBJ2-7	CAWSVHRAGQYF	TGTGCCTGGAGTGTACACAGGGCTGGGCAGTACTTC
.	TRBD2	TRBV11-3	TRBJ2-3	CASSLGGLAGGPTDTQYF	TGTGCCAGCAGCTTAGGGGGACTAGCGGGAGGGCCGACAGATACGCAGTATTTT
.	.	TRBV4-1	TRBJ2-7	CASSQDQRGDRYEQYF	TGCGCCAGCAGCCAAGATCAAAGGGGCGACCGCTACGAGCAGTACTTC
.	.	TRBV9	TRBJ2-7	CASSVASGGTYEQYF	TGTGCCAGCAGCGTAGCCTCTGGAGGTACCTACGAGCAGTACTTC
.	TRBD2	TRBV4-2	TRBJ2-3	CASSQGGTSGSTDTQYF	TGTGCCAGCAGCCAAGGGGGGACTAGCGGGAGCACAGATACGCAGTATTTT
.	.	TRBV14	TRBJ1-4	CASSQSMAGPKLFF	TGTGCCAGCAGCCAATCGATGGCGGGTCCAAAACTGTTTTTT
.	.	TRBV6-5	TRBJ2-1	CASSYSAEQFF	TGTGCCAGCAGTTACTCGGCTGAGCAGTTCTTC
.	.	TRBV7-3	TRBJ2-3	CASSLESGRTDTQYF	TGTGCCAGCAGCTTAGAATCGGGAAGGACAGATACGCAGTATTTT
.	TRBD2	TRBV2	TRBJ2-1	CASSTVTSGSIDEQFF	TGTGCCAGCAGTACGGTGACTAGCGGGAGTATAGATGAGCAGTTCTTC
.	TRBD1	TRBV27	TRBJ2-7	CASSQTGLEYDF	TGTGCCAGCAGTCAGACAGGGTTGGAGTATGACTTC
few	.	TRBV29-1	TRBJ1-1	CSVGAGNTEAFF	TGCAGCGTGGGGGCAGGGAACACTGAAGCTTTCTTT
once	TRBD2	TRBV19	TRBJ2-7	CASSIVHPSGRSYEQYF	TGTGCCAGTAGTATAGTTCATCCTAGCGGGAGGTCCTACGAGCAGTACTTC
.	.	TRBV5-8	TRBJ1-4	CASSLRGEKLFF	TGTGCCAGCAGCTTAAGGGGTGAAAAACTGTTTTTT